What follows describes a single T cell receptor (beta chain). The method was immunoSEQ multiplex PCR; TCRdb's version includes in-frame clones alone and lacks a portion of them. Of about 180,000 clones in the sample, 85% were seen once. The source of the sample is a study of cytomegalovirus exposure and HLA in healthy donors. CDR1 is SGHNT and CDR2 is YENEEA in the germline V gene. The J segment lost 0 bases and the V segment lost 5 bases, leaving 2 bases of the junction unmatched. The CDR3 runs 16 residues. Sequences were obtained from PBMCs. The receptor comes from a young man in good health and CMV-seropositive. The chain is built from TRBV11-3 and TRBJ2-3; 13 bases align to TRBD2. The CDR3 loop is CASSRTSGGSTDTQYF. For the CDR3, the DNA is TGTGCCAGCAGCAGGACTAGCGGGGGTAGCACAGATACGCAGTATTTT.